This T cell receptor beta chain was recorded in a study of tumor and adjacent non-tumor tissue in lung cancer (dated by TCRdb to 2016 to 2019). For the study in its entirety: Of the cohort, roughly 12 patients had adenocarcinoma, 2 had squamous cell carcinoma and 1 had small cell lung cancer. Sequencing produced more than 100,000,000 productive TCRbeta reads in total, an average of approximately 4 million reads per sample. For each patient, one tumor sample and one normal lung sample were taken, giving under 35 paired specimens that underwent TCRbeta CDR3 sequencing. The roughly 15 enrolled patients, of whom around 10 were men and 5 were women, were aged about 30 to 80 years and were diagnosed with TNM stage I to III disease. The study compared bulk TCRbeta repertoires between lung tumor tissue and matched distant non-tumor lung tissue from over 12 lung cancer patients. The full study reports these points: Because peripheral blood was not sequenced, the blood TCRbeta repertoires of the lung cancer patients in the study went unexamined. A significantly larger cumulative share of the repertoire was made up by the top 100 clones in normal lung than in tumor tissue. TCR diversity (inverse Simpson) was significantly higher in tumor than in normal lung tissue (approximately 440 vs 150, P = 0.0075, Mann-Whitney U test). Younger patients had significantly higher TCR diversity, and higher tumor TCR diversity was associated with shorter overall and disease-free survival. Neither the sequencing platform nor unique molecular identifiers are mentioned in the methods. With only roughly 14 patients in the cohort, the authors noted that larger samples and more detailed clinical data are needed.

RNA was isolated from bulk unsorted tissue, and RNA quality was assessed with a NanoDrop ND-1000 and an Agilent 2100. Newly diagnosed lung cancer patients without prior chemotherapy who had been admitted for thoracic surgery in China between August and November 2014 were enrolled as donors. The study excluded patients who had received radiotherapy or chemotherapy before or who had another cancer at the same time. Surgical tissue pieces of roughly 1-2.2 cm3 were preserved in RNAlater solution and stored at -80 °C until use. Libraries were constructed by multiplex PCR. The instrument was an Illumina HiSeq 2500. TCRbeta libraries were constructed through three rounds of nested PCR with primers (Table S4) according to protocols adapted from ARM-PCR. Before sequencing, PCR products in the 200-500 bp range were cut out of the gel and cleaned up using the QIAquick gel extraction kit. The study's processing was this. Reads were cleaned with Trimmomatic, merged with FLASH into complete CDR3 sequences, and assigned to V(D)J germline segments with MiTCR. VDJtools was used to compute clonal diversity as the inverse Simpson's index. In-frame sequences without a premature stop codon were defined as productive reads. The raw public reads went through TCRdb reprocessing: fastp at Q25, MiXCR clone calling, in-frame beta chains kept. All rows with the same CDR3 protein become a single entry with the most common DNA and genes. Here the V and J calls rest on TCRdb's processing, not on the authors' analysis. Here the sample has 77,000 or so distinct CDR3 sequences; roughly 80% occur a single time. Clones ranked in the top ten supply 12% of the sample.

Remarks on this clonotype: This receptor's antigen is unknown. A read error may produce the germline difference seen at one junction end.

Sequenced sample: lung tumor tissue. The origin of this receptor is a woman between 45 and 65 years old with non-small cell lung cancer.

The DNA sequence is given as TGTGTCAGCAGAGTTACAGGAAATGGGGCCAACGTCCCGACTTTC. Translated, it reads CVSRVTGNGANVPTF. This chain joins TRBV6-1 to TRBJ2-6; TRBD1 is possibly the D segment (5 matching bases). From the cysteine through the phenylalanine, the CDR3 covers 15 amino acids. The read is trimmed to its CDR3 DNA, 45 bases read in frame from base 1. CDR1 and CDR2, per the germline V gene, are MNHNS and SASEGT.